This T cell receptor beta chain came from a study of T cell repertoires in cytomegalovirus infection. About the research overall: Both a matching HLA type and CMV infection were indicated by public TCR beta signatures. General study results and limits: Carriage of CMV together with the relevant HLA was identifiable through cumulative public TCR beta family frequency.

TCRdb re-derived calls from the reads in MiXCR, one entry per CDR3 protein. The sample holds 150,000 to 200,000 distinct CDR3 sequences, approximately 17% seen once. For this clonotype: The target antigen is unknown.

The CDR3 consists of 18 residues. Germline V gene data show CDR1 as MDHEN and CDR2 as SYDVKM. The V and J ends lost 6 bases and 0 bases respectively, with 21 bases between them. This chain uses TRBV28 with TRBJ1-5; no clear D. This TCR came from a human donor in good health (CMV status not recorded). Some clones in this sample may be carry-over from other donors' samples. Sample: CD8+ T cells from PBMCs. The CDR3 loop reads CASSTVGSFKNSNQPQHF. The CDR3 DNA reads as TGTGCCAGCAGCACTGTGGGCTCCTTCAAGAATAGCAATCAGCCCCAGCATTTT.